The sequence of this T cell receptor beta chain was determined in a study of CD8 T cells in ankylosing spondylitis. Whole-study results and caveats: According to the report, clones linked to the disease were significantly enriched in matched synovial fluid samples taken from ankylosing spondylitis patients. Peripheral blood samples showed relatively rare disease-linked clones, and these clones were CD8+. A subset of motif variants has previously been described in the synovial fluid and blood of reactive arthritis. Several highly homologous variants made up a TCR beta motif that seemed to typify ankylosing spondylitis blood.

Turning to this clonotype: Its antigen is still unknown.

TCRdb reprocessed the 5' RACE reads via MiXCR and lists one record per CDR3 protein. The sample shows about 360,000 distinct CDR3 sequences, 20% to 25% of them seen only once. Input material: blood, either unsorted or a sorted T cell fraction (not recorded which). The TCR originated in a male donor with ankylosing spondylitis or in good health (not recorded which).

The CDR3 region is CASSERTGAKIGELFF. The CDR3 nucleotides are TGTGCCAGCAGTGAACGGACAGGGGCTAAAATCGGGGAGCTGTTTTTT. This rearrangement joins TRBV2 to TRBJ2-2; the match to TRBD1 covers 9 bases. The CDR3 length is 16 residues. Germline CDR1 SNHLY, CDR2 FYNNEI. V was pared by 2 bases and J by 7 bases, with 8 bases of the junction left unmatched.